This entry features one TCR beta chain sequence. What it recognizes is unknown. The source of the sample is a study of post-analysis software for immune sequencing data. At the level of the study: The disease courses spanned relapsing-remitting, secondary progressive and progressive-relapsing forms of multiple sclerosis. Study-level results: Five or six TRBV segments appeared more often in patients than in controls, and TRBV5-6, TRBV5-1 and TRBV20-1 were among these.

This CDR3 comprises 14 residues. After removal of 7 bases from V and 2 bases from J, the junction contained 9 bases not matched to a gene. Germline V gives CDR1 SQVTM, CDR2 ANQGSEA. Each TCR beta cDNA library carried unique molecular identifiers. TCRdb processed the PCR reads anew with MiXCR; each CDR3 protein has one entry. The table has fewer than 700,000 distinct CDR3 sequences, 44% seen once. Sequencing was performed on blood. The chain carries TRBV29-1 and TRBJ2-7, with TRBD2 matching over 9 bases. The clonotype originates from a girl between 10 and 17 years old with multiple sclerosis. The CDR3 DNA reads TGCAGCGCTGGGAAGGTAGCGGGAGCCTACGAGCAGTACTTC. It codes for CSAGKVAGAYEQYF.